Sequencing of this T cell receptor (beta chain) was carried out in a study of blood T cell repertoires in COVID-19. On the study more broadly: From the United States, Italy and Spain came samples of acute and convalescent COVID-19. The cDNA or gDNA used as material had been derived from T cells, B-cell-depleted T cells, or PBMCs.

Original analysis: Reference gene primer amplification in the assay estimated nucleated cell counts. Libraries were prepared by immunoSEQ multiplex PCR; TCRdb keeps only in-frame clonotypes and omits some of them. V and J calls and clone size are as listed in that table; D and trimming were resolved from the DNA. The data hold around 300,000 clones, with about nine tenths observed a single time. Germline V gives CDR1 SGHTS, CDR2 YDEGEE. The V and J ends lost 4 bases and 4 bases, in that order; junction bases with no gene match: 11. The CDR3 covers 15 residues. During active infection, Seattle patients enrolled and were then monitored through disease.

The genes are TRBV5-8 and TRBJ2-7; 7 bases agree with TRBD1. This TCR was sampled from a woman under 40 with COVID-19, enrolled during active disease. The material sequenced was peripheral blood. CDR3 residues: CASSLRQGMWYEQYF. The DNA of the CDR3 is TGTGCCAGCAGCCTACGACAGGGTATGTGGTACGAGCAGTACTTC. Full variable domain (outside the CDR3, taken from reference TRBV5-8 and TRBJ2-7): EAGVTQSPTHLIKTRGQQATLRCSPISGHTSVYWYQQALGLGLQFLLWYDEGEERNRGNFPPRFSGRQFPNYSSELNVNALELEDSALYLCASSLRQGMWYEQYFGPGTRLTVT.